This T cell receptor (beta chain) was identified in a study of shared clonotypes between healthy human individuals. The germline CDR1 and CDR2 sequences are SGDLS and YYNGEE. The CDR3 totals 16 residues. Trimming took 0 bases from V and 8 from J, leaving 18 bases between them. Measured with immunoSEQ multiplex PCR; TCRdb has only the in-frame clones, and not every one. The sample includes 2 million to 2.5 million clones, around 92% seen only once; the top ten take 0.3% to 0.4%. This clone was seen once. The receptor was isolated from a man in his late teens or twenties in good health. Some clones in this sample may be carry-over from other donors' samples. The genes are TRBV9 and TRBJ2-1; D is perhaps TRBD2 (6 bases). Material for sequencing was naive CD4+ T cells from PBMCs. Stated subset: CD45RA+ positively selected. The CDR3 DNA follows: TGTGCCAGCAGCGTAGGTCCGGGACTGCTTAGGGATGAGCAGTTCTTC. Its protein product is CASSVGPGLLRDEQFF. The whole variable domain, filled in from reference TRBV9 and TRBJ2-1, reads DSGVTQTPKHLITATGQRVTLRCSPRSGDLSVYWYQQSLDQGLQFLIQYYNGEERAKGNILERFSAQQFPDLHSELNLSSLELGDSALYFCASSVGPGLLRDEQFFGPGTRLTVL.